This is a list of T cell receptor beta chains from one sample in a study of naive and memory T cell subsets. TCRdb recomputed calls from the UMI-ligation and nested PCR reads with MiXCR, one row per CDR3 protein. The sample records approximately 89,000 distinct CDR3 sequences, 5.5% to 8.5% being singletons. Sequenced sample: central memory CD4+ T cells from blood. These receptors originate from a human donor in good health. Each CDR3 is given with its conserved first and last residue. The order of the fields is V gene, J gene, clone size, D gene, CDR3 DNA, CDR3 protein. D genes are given only for firm matches. Clone size, where shown, is once, few, many, or a class for clones that have expanded.

v_call: TRBV5-1; j_call: TRBJ2-2; clone_size: many; d_call: -; cdr3_nt: TGCGCCAGCAGCTTAGGACACCGGGACACGAACACCGGGGAGCTGTTTTTT; cdr3_aa: CASSLGHRDTNTGELFF
v_call: TRBV11-3; j_call: TRBJ2-2; clone_size: few; d_call: -; cdr3_nt: TGTGCCAGCAGCTTATATGGCCAGAACGGGGAGCTGTTTTTT; cdr3_aa: CASSLYGQNGELFF
v_call: TRBV30; j_call: TRBJ1-1; clone_size: many; d_call: -; cdr3_nt: TGTGCCTGGACCCGGCGTTGGATAATCACTGAAGCTTTCTTT; cdr3_aa: CAWTRRWIITEAFF
v_call: TRBV5-1; j_call: TRBJ2-3; clone_size: -; d_call: TRBD2; cdr3_nt: TGCGCCAGCAGCATTGGGACTAGCGGGGAAGATACGCAGTATTTT; cdr3_aa: CASSIGTSGEDTQYF
v_call: TRBV6-2/TRBV6-3; j_call: TRBJ2-4; clone_size: -; d_call: TRBD1; cdr3_nt: TGTGCCAGCAGTTACTACCTGGACAGGATCTGGTACTTC; cdr3_aa: CASSYYLDRIWYF
v_call: TRBV12-3/TRBV12-4; j_call: TRBJ2-1; clone_size: few; d_call: -; cdr3_nt: TGTGCCAGCAGCCACAGGGGAGGGGGGGATGAGCAGTTCTTC; cdr3_aa: CASSHRGGGDEQFF
v_call: TRBV7-2; j_call: TRBJ2-2; clone_size: -; d_call: TRBD1; cdr3_nt: TGTGCCAGCAGGGCCGGGACAGGGACCACCGGGGAGCTGTTTTTT; cdr3_aa: CASRAGTGTTGELFF
v_call: TRBV11-3; j_call: TRBJ2-3; clone_size: few; d_call: -; cdr3_nt: TGTGCCAGCGAGCCCGGACTTCGCACAGATACGCAGTATTTT; cdr3_aa: CASEPGLRTDTQYF
v_call: TRBV20-1; j_call: TRBJ1-2; clone_size: few; d_call: -; cdr3_nt: TGCAGTGCTAGAGAGCAGGGGAGGTGGGTCTATGGCTACACCTTC; cdr3_aa: CSAREQGRWVYGYTF
v_call: TRBV29-1; j_call: TRBJ2-1; clone_size: many; d_call: -; cdr3_nt: TGCAGCGTTGAAGGGGGAAGGCAGAATGAGCAGTTCTTC; cdr3_aa: CSVEGGRQNEQFF
v_call: TRBV5-4; j_call: TRBJ2-2; clone_size: many; d_call: -; cdr3_nt: TGTGCCAGCAGCCCCTGGACAGACACCGGGGAGCTGTTTTTT; cdr3_aa: CASSPWTDTGELFF
v_call: TRBV6-2/TRBV6-3; j_call: TRBJ1-1; clone_size: few; d_call: TRBD1; cdr3_nt: TGTGCCGCGGGAAGGACAGGGTCGAGCACTGAAGCTTTCTTT; cdr3_aa: CAAGRTGSSTEAFF
v_call: TRBV6-2/TRBV6-3; j_call: TRBJ2-1; clone_size: many; d_call: TRBD2; cdr3_nt: TGTGCCAGCAGTTCTCTAGCTAGCGGGAGGACAAATGAGCAGTTCTTC; cdr3_aa: CASSSLASGRTNEQFF
v_call: TRBV30; j_call: TRBJ2-7; clone_size: few; d_call: -; cdr3_nt: TGTGCCTGGAGTGTAGCGGACGGCAGACAGTACTTC; cdr3_aa: CAWSVADGRQYF
v_call: TRBV15; j_call: TRBJ1-2; clone_size: -; d_call: -; cdr3_nt: TGTGCCACCAGCAGAGACAGGGAGGCCTATGGCTACACCTTC; cdr3_aa: CATSRDREAYGYTF
v_call: TRBV7-2; j_call: TRBJ2-1; clone_size: many; d_call: -; cdr3_nt: TGTGCCAGCAGCGCCACCAGGAACTCCTACAATGAGCAGTTCTTC; cdr3_aa: CASSATRNSYNEQFF
v_call: TRBV14; j_call: TRBJ2-3; clone_size: many; d_call: -; cdr3_nt: TGTGCCAGCAGCCAAGGCCCCTTAGGGACAGATACGCAGTATTTT; cdr3_aa: CASSQGPLGTDTQYF
v_call: TRBV11-3; j_call: TRBJ2-5; clone_size: many; d_call: -; cdr3_nt: TGTGCCAGCAGCTTTATGCGAGAGACCCAGTACTTC; cdr3_aa: CASSFMRETQYF
v_call: TRBV25-1; j_call: TRBJ1-1; clone_size: -; d_call: -; cdr3_nt: TGTGCCAGCAGAAGGGTAGGGGCGGGTCCTGAAGCTTTCTTT; cdr3_aa: CASRRVGAGPEAFF
v_call: TRBV6-1; j_call: TRBJ1-5; clone_size: many; d_call: -; cdr3_nt: TGTGCCAGCAGTCGGGGACCCAATCAGCCCCAGCATTTT; cdr3_aa: CASSRGPNQPQHF
v_call: TRBV6-5; j_call: TRBJ1-2; clone_size: few; d_call: -; cdr3_nt: TGTGCCAGCCAGGACAGATACTATGGCTACACCTTC; cdr3_aa: CASQDRYYGYTF
v_call: TRBV3-1; j_call: TRBJ2-7; clone_size: few; d_call: -; cdr3_nt: TGTGCCAGCAGTCCGTTCGGGTTCGAGCAGTACTTC; cdr3_aa: CASSPFGFEQYF
v_call: TRBV12-3/TRBV12-4; j_call: TRBJ2-5; clone_size: few; d_call: -; cdr3_nt: TGTGCCAGCAGTTTGGGCTACCAAGAGACCCAGTACTTC; cdr3_aa: CASSLGYQETQYF
v_call: TRBV10-1; j_call: TRBJ1-1; clone_size: many; d_call: TRBD1; cdr3_nt: TGCGCCAGCATCGGGACAGTTGAAGCTTTCTTT; cdr3_aa: CASIGTVEAFF
v_call: TRBV7-9; j_call: TRBJ2-1; clone_size: few; d_call: TRBD2; cdr3_nt: TGTGCCAGCAGCGATGTTAGCGGGACCTTTTCAAGAGACAATGAGCAGTTCTTC; cdr3_aa: CASSDVSGTFSRDNEQFF
v_call: TRBV7-9; j_call: TRBJ2-3; clone_size: -; d_call: TRBD2; cdr3_nt: TGTGCCAGCAGCGCAGCGGGAAGCACAGATACGCAGTATTTT; cdr3_aa: CASSAAGSTDTQYF
v_call: TRBV20-1; j_call: TRBJ2-7; clone_size: many; d_call: TRBD2; cdr3_nt: TGCAGTGCTAGAGCCAGCGGGGGGGAGGGAGAGCAGTACTTC; cdr3_aa: CSARASGGEGEQYF
v_call: TRBV5-3; j_call: TRBJ1-2; clone_size: many; d_call: -; cdr3_nt: TGTGCCAGAAGGAAGCAACGGGCAGACTATGGCTACACCTTC; cdr3_aa: CARRKQRADYGYTF
v_call: TRBV2; j_call: TRBJ1-5; clone_size: many; d_call: -; cdr3_nt: TGTGCCAGCGGTGGGGACACCAATCAGCCCCAGCATTTT; cdr3_aa: CASGGDTNQPQHF
v_call: TRBV3-1; j_call: TRBJ2-7; clone_size: few; d_call: -; cdr3_nt: TGTGCCAGCAGCCAAGTCGGGACTGGCTACGTGCAGTACTTC; cdr3_aa: CASSQVGTGYVQYF
v_call: TRBV12-5; j_call: TRBJ2-2; clone_size: -; d_call: -; cdr3_nt: TGTGCTAGTGGTTTGAATGGGGCCGGGGAGCTGTTTTTT; cdr3_aa: CASGLNGAGELFF
v_call: TRBV5-5; j_call: TRBJ1-4; clone_size: many; d_call: -; cdr3_nt: TGTGCCAGCAGCTCGCAGGGCCGGGATGAAAAACTGTTTTTT; cdr3_aa: CASSSQGRDEKLFF
v_call: TRBV3-1; j_call: TRBJ1-1; clone_size: many; d_call: -; cdr3_nt: TGTGCCAGCAGCCAAGCCTCGACAGGCTCCACTGAAGCTTTCTTT; cdr3_aa: CASSQASTGSTEAFF
v_call: TRBV7-9; j_call: TRBJ2-5; clone_size: once; d_call: TRBD2; cdr3_nt: TGTGCCAGCAGGGGACTCGGGACTATACAAGAGACCCAGTACTTC; cdr3_aa: CASRGLGTIQETQYF
v_call: TRBV20-1; j_call: TRBJ2-5; clone_size: many; d_call: TRBD2; cdr3_nt: TGCAGTGCTTCCGGGACTAGCGGGAGGCAAAAAGAGACCCAGTACTTC; cdr3_aa: CSASGTSGRQKETQYF
v_call: TRBV7-2; j_call: TRBJ1-5; clone_size: -; d_call: -; cdr3_nt: TGTGCCAGCAGCTTATACGGAGGTATGGGGAGCAATCAGCCCCAGCATTTT; cdr3_aa: CASSLYGGMGSNQPQHF
v_call: TRBV28; j_call: TRBJ1-5; clone_size: many; d_call: -; cdr3_nt: TGTGCCAGCAGTTTATCGCCAGGAGACAGAGGTTATAGCAATCAGCCCCAGCATTTT; cdr3_aa: CASSLSPGDRGYSNQPQHF